The present T cell receptor beta chain was sequenced within a study of neurological immune-mediated disorders (dated by TCRdb to about 2019). Regarding the research as a whole: Among the 35 or so multiple sclerosis patients, some 31 had relapsing-remitting MS and 3 had secondary progressive MS. The cohort was made up of 68 subjects, consisting of 14 HAM/TSP patients, approximately 35 multiple sclerosis patients and about 20 healthy controls. Peripheral blood TCR-beta repertoires from patients with HTLV-I-associated myelopathy (HAM/TSP), patients with multiple sclerosis, and healthy controls were compared in the study using UMI-based sequencing. The roughly 100 TCR-beta libraries covered PBMC samples along with longitudinal samples, technical triplicates, and paired sorted CD4+ and CD8+ T-cell subsets. Points the paper makes about the study in general: TCR clonal expansion was highest in HAM/TSP patients and lowest in MS patients, with MS patients falling below even healthy controls. No association of the MS cluster with clinical or MRI features was observed, and the need for larger cohorts was stated by the authors. No identical CDR3 amino acid sequences were found to be shared among expanded clones across subjects, suggesting that TCR-beta repertoires were private in all groups. Repertoires from 18 of 34 MS patients were grouped by phylogenetic analysis into a cluster of related CDR3 sequences, suggesting a possible repertoire-level signature.

This clonotype was found many times. It has no known antigen specificity. Qualities for individual bases were not recorded, and no much larger clone is one base off. For unsorted PBMC libraries, 2 million PBMCs were used after storage in RNAlater at -80 degrees C until RNA extraction. The multiple sclerosis patients were enrolled in a US clinical protocol that used magnetic resonance imaging to evaluate disease progression. Peripheral blood was subjected to Ficoll-Hypaque density gradient centrifugation to isolate PBMCs, which were then cryopreserved in liquid nitrogen. V loses 2 bases of germline sequence and J loses 5 bases, and the interval between the two ends is 6 bases. The CDR3 starts with the cysteine, ends with the phenylalanine, and has 12 residues. CDR3 DNA is the only sequence kept; it has 36 bases, read in frame from the first base. cDNA synthesis used template-switch 5'RACE with a primer carrying a 10-nucleotide random unique molecular identifier tagging each TCR transcript. Every sequencing run yielded over 170 million TCR-beta sequences covering 15-18 subjects. The RNeasy kit was used for extraction of total RNA. Using the KAPA Real-time Library Amplification kit, TCR-beta VDJ regions were amplified with primers for the TCR constant region and the 5'RACE anchor. Sample indexes and Illumina adaptors were added in a first PCR, and a second PCR then increased library yield. After purification with Ampure beads, the TCR product of roughly 650 bp was size-selected on a 2% E-gel SizeSelection system. Library quality was checked on a Bioanalyzer, concentration was measured with Qubit, and libraries were quantified with the Kapa Library Quantification kit before pooling. An Illumina HiSeq 2500 sequenced the libraries paired-end 2 x 150 bp. To increase sequence diversity, about 24-32% phiX was spiked into each library pool. In the authors' own workflow: The quality-filtered reads were processed with the UMI-based MiGEC pipeline, whose error correction step removed more than 75% of the raw TCR sequences. IMGT germline references were used for aligning VDJ genes, and each clonotype was defined as a unique CDR3 amino acid sequence together with its V-J genes. Clonal expansion, Shannon diversity and CDR3 relatedness (CalcPairwiseDistances, ClusterSamples) were evaluated with VDJtools, and phylogenetic trees were built with CLCbio workbench. Clones with at least 8 unique UMIs were defined as expanded, with this threshold being based on coefficient-of-variation modelling across technical triplicates. TCRdb reanalyzed the raw reads on its own, using fastp at Q25 for trimming and MiXCR for clone calling, and kept in-frame beta chains. Rows merge per CDR3 protein into single entries with the most common DNA and genes. What appears here as the V and J calls and clone size reflects TCRdb's work, not the paper's. A total of about 74,000 distinct CDR3 sequences appear in this sample, roughly 5% of them only once. The ten most abundant clones make up 7.4% of the sample.

Sequencing was carried out using PBMCs. The TCR was taken from a man aged 18-30 years with multiple sclerosis. The chain joins TRBV12-3 or TRBV12-4 to TRBJ2-5, with no reliable assignment of the D segment. The CDR3 reads CASSLSGETQYF. The bases read TGTGCCAGCAGTTTATCCGGGGAGACCCAGTACTTC.